Given below is one T cell receptor (beta chain) in context. The antigen is unknown. The entry originates in a study of cytomegalovirus exposure and HLA in healthy donors. Study details: The approximately 130 validation repertoires matched the approximately 670 first-cohort repertoires in platform, a later analysis reported. Study-wide results and limits: Most TCR sequences were seen very rarely across donors, but some public TCRs occurred in many.

The protocol was immunoSEQ multiplex PCR, while the TCRdb copy is restricted to in-frame clones and leaves out a portion. This sample has about 400,000 clones, with 80% to 90% found just once. The receptor was isolated from a woman aged 18-29 years in good health and CMV-seronegative. Sequencing used PBMCs.

Here the CDR3 reads CASSYFQNGELFF. The CDR3 region has the DNA TGTGCCAGCAGTTACTTTCAGAACGGGGAGCTGTTTTTT. The J gene is TRBJ2-2, the V gene TRBV6-5; no firm D call. The CDR3 is 13 residues long. V was trimmed by 1 base and J by 7 bases, leaving 7 bases between them. Germline-derived CDR1 and CDR2 are MNHEY and SVGAGI.